The clone carrying this T cell receptor (beta chain) was found once. The antigen remains undetermined. Germline V gene sequence: CDR1 SGHRS, CDR2 YFSETQ. The CDR3 consists of 15 residues. Germline trimming cut 4 bases from V and 4 bases from J; bases unmatched to any gene: 7. These data are taken from a study of long-term antiretroviral therapy in people with HIV. Study-wide background: Samples collected earliest predate the 2015 immediate-ART recommendation by about a decade. Study-wide results and limits: Drawn between the mid-2000s and the late 2010s, the blood was possibly obtained under older ART regimens. HIV repertoire CDR3 lengths ranged less widely than those of controls. It was not possible to obtain data on ART adherence, viral resistance or therapy changes.

Researchers report immunoSEQ v3.0 was run at survey level. TCRdb keeps only in-frame clones here, not all; method: immunoSEQ multiplex PCR. The data show about 22,000 clones, with around four fifths seen just once and 9% to 15% held by the top ten. Sequences were derived from unsorted PBMCs, sampled 1.6 years after starting antiretroviral therapy. The sequence was collected from a man aged 40-50 years with HIV. This chain connects TRBV5-1 to TRBJ2-3, with 9 bases lining up with TRBD1. CDR3 nucleotide sequence: TGCGCCAGCAGCCTACAGGGGGCTTGGGCAGATACGCAGTATTTT. Translated, it gives CASSLQGAWADTQYF.